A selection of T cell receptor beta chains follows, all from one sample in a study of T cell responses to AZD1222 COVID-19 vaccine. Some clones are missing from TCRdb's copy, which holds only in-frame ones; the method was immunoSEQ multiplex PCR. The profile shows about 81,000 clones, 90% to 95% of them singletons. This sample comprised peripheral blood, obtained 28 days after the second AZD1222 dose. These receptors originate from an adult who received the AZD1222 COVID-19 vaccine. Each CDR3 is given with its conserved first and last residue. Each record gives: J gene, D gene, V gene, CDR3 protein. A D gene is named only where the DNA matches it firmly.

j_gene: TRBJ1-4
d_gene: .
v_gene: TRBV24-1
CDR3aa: CATSDRAGANEKLFF

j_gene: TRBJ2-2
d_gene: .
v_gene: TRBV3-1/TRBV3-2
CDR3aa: CASSPRGTGELFF

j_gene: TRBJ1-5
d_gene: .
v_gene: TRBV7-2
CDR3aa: CASSLRKTQPQHF

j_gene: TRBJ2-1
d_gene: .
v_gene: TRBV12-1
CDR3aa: CASSFVRLAGSNEQFF

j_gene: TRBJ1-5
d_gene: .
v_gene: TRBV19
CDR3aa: CASSMEVVDSNQPQHF

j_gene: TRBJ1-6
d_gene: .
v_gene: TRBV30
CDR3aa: CAWTRGVLPDSPLHF

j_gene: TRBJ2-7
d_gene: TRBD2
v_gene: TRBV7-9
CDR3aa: CASSPGLAGAYEQYF

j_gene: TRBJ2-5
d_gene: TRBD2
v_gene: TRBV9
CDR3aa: CASSPGLAEAENF

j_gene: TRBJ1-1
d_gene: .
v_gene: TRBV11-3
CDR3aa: CASSLGGSGSKALETEAFF

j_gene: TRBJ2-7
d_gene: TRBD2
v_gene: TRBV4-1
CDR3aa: CASSRLAGVEYEQYF

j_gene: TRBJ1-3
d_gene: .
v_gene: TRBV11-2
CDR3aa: CASSLGKGRFSGNTIYF

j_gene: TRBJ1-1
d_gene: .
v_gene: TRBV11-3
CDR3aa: CASSLQVHTEAFF

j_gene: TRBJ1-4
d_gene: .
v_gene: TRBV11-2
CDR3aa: CASSKGVGNEKLFF

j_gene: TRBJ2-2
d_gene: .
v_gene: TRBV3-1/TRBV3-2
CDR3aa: CASSQLPGAGELFF

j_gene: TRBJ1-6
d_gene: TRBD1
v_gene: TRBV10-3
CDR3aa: CAIRETGSSYNSPLHF

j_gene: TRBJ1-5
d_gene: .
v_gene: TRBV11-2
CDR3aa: CASSLGGGYNQPQHF

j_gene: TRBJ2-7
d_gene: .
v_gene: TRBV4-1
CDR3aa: CASSQDPPEKDEQYF

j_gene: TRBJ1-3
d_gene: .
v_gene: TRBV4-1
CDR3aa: CASTQVGSGNTIYF

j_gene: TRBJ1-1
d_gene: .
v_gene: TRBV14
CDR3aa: CASSYAMNTEAFF

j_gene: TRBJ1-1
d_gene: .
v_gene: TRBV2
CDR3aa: CASSEQRNTEAFF

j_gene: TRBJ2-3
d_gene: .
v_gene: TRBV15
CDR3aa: CATSRGTVSSTDTQYF

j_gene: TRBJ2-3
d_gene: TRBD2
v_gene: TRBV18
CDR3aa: CASSLAGGPDTQYF

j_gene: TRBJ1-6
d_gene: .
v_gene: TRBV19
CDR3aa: CASGQNNSPLHF

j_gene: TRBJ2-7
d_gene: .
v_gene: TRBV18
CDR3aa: CASRSRGRDDDEQYF

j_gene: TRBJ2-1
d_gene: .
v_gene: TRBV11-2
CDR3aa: CASSLSHLQYNEQFF

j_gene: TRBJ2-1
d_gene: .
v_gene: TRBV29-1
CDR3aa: CSVEGTPAYNEQFF

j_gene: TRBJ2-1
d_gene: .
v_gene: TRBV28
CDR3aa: CASSLGGGAYNEQFF

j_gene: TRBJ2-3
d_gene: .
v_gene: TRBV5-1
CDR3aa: CASSLPESTDTQYF

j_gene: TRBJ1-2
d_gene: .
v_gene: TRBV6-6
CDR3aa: CASSYVRGPSGYTF

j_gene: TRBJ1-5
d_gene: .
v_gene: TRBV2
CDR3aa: CASSPQGGGQPQHF

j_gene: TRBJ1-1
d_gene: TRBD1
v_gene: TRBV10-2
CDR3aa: CASSNRGENTEAFF

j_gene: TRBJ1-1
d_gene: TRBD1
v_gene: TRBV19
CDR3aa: CASSRGQGQGEAFF

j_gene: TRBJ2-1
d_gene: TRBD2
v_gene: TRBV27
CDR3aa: CASSHGTSGNNEQFF

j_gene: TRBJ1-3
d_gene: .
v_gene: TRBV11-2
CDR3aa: CASSSQGYTIYF

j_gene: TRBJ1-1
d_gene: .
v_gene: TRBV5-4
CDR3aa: CASSSGPRSEAFF

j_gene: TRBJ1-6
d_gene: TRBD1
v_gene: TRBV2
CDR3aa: CASSGTGGELNSPLHF

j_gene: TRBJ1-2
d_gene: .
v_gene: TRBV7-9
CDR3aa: CASSPKANYGYTF

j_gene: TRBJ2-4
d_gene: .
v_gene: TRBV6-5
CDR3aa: CASSRGGRENIQYF

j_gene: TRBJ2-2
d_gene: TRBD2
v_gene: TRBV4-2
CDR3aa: CASSPRGLAGAGELFF

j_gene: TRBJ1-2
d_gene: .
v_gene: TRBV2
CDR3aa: CASTARQSYGYTF

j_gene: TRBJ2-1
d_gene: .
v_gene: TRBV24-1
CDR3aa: CATSEVLSPWDEQFF

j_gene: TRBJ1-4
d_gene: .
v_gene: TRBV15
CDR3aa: CATSRDGGHEKLFF

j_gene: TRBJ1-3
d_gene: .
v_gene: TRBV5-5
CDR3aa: CASSLGGTGNTIYF